Each of the 32 T cell receptor beta chains below was sequenced from the same sample in a study of CD4 T cells in relation to SARS-CoV-2 and coronaviruses. Before the COVID-19 pandemic, during about 2010-2018, CD4+ T cells were taken from unexposed donors. After more than eight days of culture, CD4+ T cells were isolated. Sequenced by immunoSEQ multiplex PCR; TCRdb stores in-frame clones only, minus some. Among around 24,000 clones listed, under 80% were seen once. What these receptors recognize is not known. The sequencing sample was made of CD4+ T cells from PBMCs, cultured in vitro. These receptors originate from a human donor in good health.

This clone was seen a few times. This chain uses TRBV5-1 with TRBJ2-1, with D possibly being TRBD1 (5 bases). The CDR3 is made up of 15 amino acids. From germline, CDR1 is SGHRS and CDR2 YFSETQ. Trimming took 0 bases from V and 0 from J, leaving 7 bases between them. CDR3 sequence reads: CASSLGGSSYNEQFF. Here the CDR3 DNA reads TGCGCCAGCAGCTTGGGGGGCAGCTCCTACAATGAGCAGTTCTTC.

This clone showed up just a few times. The chain links TRBV7-8 to TRBJ1-5, with 8 bases fitting TRBD1. The CDR3 is 15 amino acids. Germline CDR1 reads SGHVS; CDR2 reads FQNEAQ. V was clipped by 3 bases and J by 4 bases; unmatched bases: 5. The CDR3 DNA sequence: TGTGCCAGCAGCTTTCTCAACAGGGGGAATCAGCCCCAGCATTTT. Encoded protein: CASSFLNRGNQPQHF.

The chain carries TRBV6-5 and TRBJ1-4; D is unclear. V was trimmed by 1 base and J by 7 bases, leaving 10 bases between them. The germline CDR1 and CDR2 sequences are MNHEY and SVGAGI. The CDR3 extends over 14 amino acids. The CDR3, as DNA: TGTGCCAGCAGTTACTATCCGGCCACTGAAAAACTGTTTTTT. The encoded protein is CASSYYPATEKLFF.

This clone was observed a few times. This chain links TRBV12-3 or TRBV12-4 with TRBJ1-4, with no clear D. The CDR3 contains 11 residues. Between the trimmed V and J ends, which lost 4 bases and 8 bases, there was a span of 5 bases. The DNA of the CDR3 is TGTGCCAGCAGTTCCCGAGAAAAACTGTTTTTT. It is translated as CASSSREKLFF.

This clone appeared once. This chain uses TRBV7-3 with TRBJ2-1; 7 bases line up with TRBD2. There are 15 residues in the CDR3. The V segment lost 5 bases and the J segment 4 bases; nucleotides outside the gene matches: 8. Germline CDR1 reads SGHTA; CDR2 reads FQGTGA. The CDR3 region has the DNA TGTGCCAGCAGCCAATCTAGCGGACCTTACAATGAGCAGTTCTTC. Translation: CASSQSSGPYNEQFF.

The rearrangement uses TRBV3-1 (or the pseudogene TRBV3-2) and TRBJ1-1; 11 nucleotides align to TRBD1. The V gene's germline CDR1 is LGHDT and CDR2 YNNKEL (reference sequence). J was trimmed by 4 bases and V by 3 bases; bases with no gene match: 13. The CDR3 consists of 18 residues. The CDR3 spells CASSQDNGQGAPRTEAFF. The CDR3 DNA reads as TGTGCCAGCAGCCAGGACAATGGACAGGGGGCGCCCCGCACTGAAGCTTTCTTT.

The CDR3 sequence is CASSSGGRGDEHYTF. The CDR3 region has the DNA TGTGCCAGCAGTTCGGGAGGGCGAGGGGACGAACACTACACCTTC. The chain employs TRBV28 and TRBJ1-2; perhaps TRBD1 as D (5 bases). Germline V gene data show CDR1 as MDHEN and CDR2 as SYDVKM. The germline V and J ends were trimmed by 4 bases and 10 bases, with 22 bases remaining between them. This CDR3 is built from 15 residues.

The rearrangement uses TRBV5-1 and TRBJ2-3; 13 bases are a match to TRBD2. V shed 4 bases, J shed 0 bases, and the junction held 11 bases outside the gene matches. CDR1 SGHRS and CDR2 YFSETQ come from the germline V gene. The CDR3 is 19 residues long. CDR3 bases: TGCGCCAGCAGCAACACCGGGACTAGCGGGATCCGTAGCACAGATACGCAGTATTTT. Translation: CASSNTGTSGIRSTDTQYF.

The V call is TRBV5-6, the J call TRBJ2-5, with 7 bases identical to TRBD2. The J segment lost 3 bases and the V segment lost 4 bases, leaving 18 bases of the junction unmatched. There are 18 residues in the CDR3. The germline V gene has CDR1 SGHDT and CDR2 YYEEEE. CDR3: CASSPRIRDYPGKETQYF. The CDR3 DNA follows: TGTGCCAGCAGCCCAAGGATCCGGGACTACCCAGGGAAAGAGACCCAGTACTTC.

This chain uses TRBV7-9 with TRBJ2-2; D remains unclear. Trimming left V 8 bases short and J 0 bases short, with 13 bases between. Germline V gene data show CDR1 as SEHNR and CDR2 as FQNEAQ (reference sequence). The CDR3 spans 15 residues. The CDR3 coding sequence is TGTGCCAGCCCGCCGGCCCCCGCGAACACCGGGGAGCTGTTTTTT. This codes for CASPPAPANTGELFF.

The chain joins TRBV30 to TRBJ1-1; 7 positions match TRBD1. Germline lookup yields CDR1 GTSNPN and CDR2 SVGIG (reference sequence). The CDR3 runs 14 residues. V lost 5 bases, J lost 0 bases, and 6 bases stayed unmatched. The CDR3 sequence is CAWSGGGMNTEAFF. In DNA, the CDR3 is TGTGCCTGGTCCGGAGGGGGCATGAACACTGAAGCTTTCTTT.

The V and J genes are TRBV6-5 and TRBJ2-2, with 12 bases identical to TRBD2. The CDR3 has 15 residues. V gave up 8 bases and J gave up 6 bases; unmatched junction bases: 7. Germline-derived CDR1 and CDR2 are MNHEY and SVGAGI. The CDR3 spells CASGRLAGVSGELFF. The CDR3 DNA follows: TGTGCCAGCGGAAGACTAGCGGGAGTTTCCGGGGAGCTGTTTTTT.

In this sample, this clone turned up once. CDR3 amino acids: CASSQSYRGCLSGANVLTF. In DNA form, the CDR3 reads TGCGCCAGCAGTCAATCGTACAGGGGGTGTCTCTCTGGGGCCAACGTCCTGACTTTC. The rearrangement joins TRBV23-1 to TRBJ2-6; 8 nucleotides line up with TRBD1. TRBV23-1 is assigned to the ORF class and has an uncertain function. Losses at the gene ends were 0 bases for V and 0 bases for J; bases not matched to a gene: 7. This CDR3 spans 19 amino acids.

The J gene is TRBJ2-6, the V gene TRBV19; D unresolved. The V gene's germline CDR1 is LNHDA and CDR2 SQIVND (reference sequence). The CDR3 contains 18 residues. V lost 6 bases and J 3 bases, leaving 21 bases between the germline ends. This CDR3 is CASSTQIGGVFGANVLTF. In DNA form, the CDR3 reads TGTGCCAGTAGCACTCAAATTGGTGGGGTTTTTGGGGCCAACGTCCTGACTTTC.

The chain employs TRBV10-2 and TRBJ2-1, with D tentatively TRBD2 (5 bases). Germline V gene lookup returns CDR1 WSHSY and CDR2 SAAADI. CDR3 length: 15 amino acids. V was shortened by 4 bases and J by 0 bases, with 10 bases between the two germline ends. The CDR3 sequence is CASSGAEVSYNEQFF. CDR3 DNA: TGCGCCAGCAGTGGGGCGGAGGTCTCCTACAATGAGCAGTTCTTC.

The chain recombines TRBV6-6 with TRBJ1-3; D call uncertain. Germline V gives CDR1 MNHNY, CDR2 SVGAGI (reference sequence). Trimming removed 8 bases at V and 0 bases at J, with 11 bases between. The CDR3 sequence is 14 residues long. CDR3 protein: CASSDGSSGNTIYF. DNA of the CDR3: TGTGCCAGCTCGGACGGCTCCTCTGGAAACACCATATATTTT.

The genes are TRBV9 and TRBJ1-1, with unresolved D. The germline V and J ends were trimmed by 0 bases and 2 bases, with 11 bases remaining between them. CDR3 size: 15 residues. Germline V gives CDR1 SGDLS, CDR2 YYNGEE. The CDR3 DNA reads as TGTGCCAGCAGCGTAGGGGCCGGGCATAACACTGAAGCTTTCTTT. Amino acids: CASSVGAGHNTEAFF.

This chain links TRBV15 with TRBJ2-5, with D tentatively TRBD1 (5 bases). CDR1 is LNHNV and CDR2 is YYDKDF in the germline V gene (reference sequence). The CDR3 spans 14 residues. Deletions cut 5 bases from V and 2 bases from J, with 12 bases between. DNA for the CDR3: TGTGCCACCAGCCAGGGTAGTGAACAAGAGACCCAGTACTTC. This translates into CATSQGSEQETQYF. Combining the CDR3 with reference TRBV15 and TRBJ2-5 gives the whole variable domain DAMVIQNPRYQVTQFGKPVTLSCSQTLNHNVMYWYQQKSSQAPKLLFHYYDKDFNNEADTPDNFQSRRPNTSFCFLDIRSPGLGDTAMYLCATSQGSEQETQYFGPGTRLLVL.

The rearrangement links TRBV7-8 to TRBJ2-1; no firm D call. The CDR3 spans 17 residues. V was pared by 0 bases and J by 1 base, with 13 bases between. Germline values: CDR1 SGHVS, CDR2 FQNEAQ. DNA for the CDR3: TGTGCCAGCAGCTTAGCGCGACCCCTAGTGTCCTACAATGAGCAGTTCTTC. It codes for CASSLARPLVSYNEQFF.

The chain links TRBV3-1 (or the pseudogene TRBV3-2) to TRBJ2-1, with 11 bases lining up with TRBD2. CDR1 and CDR2 from the germline V gene are LGHDT and YNNKEL (reference sequence). The V gene end was trimmed by 5 bases and the J gene end by 2 bases; junction bases not matched to a gene: 11. The CDR3 runs to 18 residues. This CDR3 reads CASSAETRTSGPYNEQFF. The DNA for the CDR3 is TGTGCCAGCAGCGCGGAAACTCGGACTAGCGGGCCCTACAATGAGCAGTTCTTC.

This clone came up a few times. The chain uses TRBV9 and TRBJ2-1, with TRBD2 matching over 10 bases. CDR3 length equals 15 residues. Unmatched junction bases numbered 5, after V lost 4 bases and J lost 4 bases. Germline loops: CDR1 SGDLS, CDR2 YYNGEE. CDR3 nucleotide sequence: TGTGCCAGCAGCCCGACTAGCGGGTCATACAATGAGCAGTTCTTC. Its translation is CASSPTSGSYNEQFF.

This chain connects TRBV5-6 to TRBJ2-5; 10 bases fit TRBD1. The V and J ends lost 3 bases and 4 bases, in that order; junction bases with no gene match: 9. The CDR3 totals 16 residues. Germline V gene sequence: CDR1 SGHDT, CDR2 YYEEEE. The CDR3 coding sequence is TGTGCCAGCAGCTGGGGGACAGGGGCAGGGGGAGAGACCCAGTACTTC. Translating gives CASSWGTGAGGETQYF.

This rearrangement joins TRBV14 to TRBJ2-2; D is unclear. The CDR3 is 12 residues long. Per the germline V gene, CDR1 is SGHDN and CDR2 is FVKESK. Trimming stripped 1 base from V and 8 bases from J, with 5 bases between. The CDR3 sequence is CASSQAQGELFF. Here the CDR3 DNA reads TGTGCCAGCAGCCAAGCTCAGGGGGAGCTGTTTTTT.

This chain connects TRBV18 to TRBJ2-2; 7 bases align to TRBD1. Germline trimming cut 6 bases from V and 3 bases from J; bases unmatched to any gene: 4. The CDR3 runs 14 residues. Germline CDR1 reads KGHSH; CDR2 reads LQKENI. CDR3 DNA sequence: TGTGCCAGCTCCTCGGGACAGTACACCGGGGAGCTGTTTTTT. This sequence encodes CASSSGQYTGELFF.

This chain joins TRBV4-2 and TRBJ2-3, with 13 nucleotides matching TRBD2. With V trimmed by 0 bases and J by 6 bases, 12 bases remained unmatched. Germline CDR1 is LGHNA and CDR2 is YNFKEQ. The CDR3 spans 19 residues. The CDR3 coding sequence is TGTGCCAGCAGCCAAGATCCCCAAAGACTAGCGGGAGGAAGTGATACGCAGTATTTT. It yields the protein CASSQDPQRLAGGSDTQYF.

This clone has only a few counts. This rearrangement joins TRBV10-3 to TRBJ2-6; D is possibly TRBD1 or TRBD2 (5 bases each). Trimming left V 4 bases short and J 4 bases short, with 17 bases between. The CDR3 is 17 residues long. CDR1 and CDR2 from the germline V gene are ENHRY and SYGVKD. The CDR3 protein is CAISGRGPTTGANVLTF. CDR3 in DNA: TGTGCCATCAGTGGTCGGGGACCCACGACAGGGGCCAACGTCCTGACTTTC.

The chain carries TRBV18 and TRBJ2-1; 7 nucleotides line up with TRBD2. The CDR3 has 14 residues. CDR1 and CDR2 from the germline V gene are KGHSH and LQKENI. With 1 base clipped from V and 4 bases from J, the junction kept 1 base outside the gene matches. CDR3 in amino acids: CASSPREGYNEQFF. The CDR3 DNA reads as TGTGCCAGCTCACCACGGGAGGGGTACAATGAGCAGTTCTTC.

J is TRBJ2-3 and V is TRBV19, with 10 nucleotides matching TRBD1. The CDR3 is 15 residues long. From germline, CDR1 is LNHDA and CDR2 SQIVND (reference sequence). V shed 4 bases, J shed 0 bases, and the junction held 1 base outside the gene matches. Here the CDR3 reads CASSTGQGSTDTQYF. In DNA, the CDR3 is TGTGCCAGTAGTACGGGACAGGGGAGCACAGATACGCAGTATTTT. The full variable domain, in which reference TRBV19 and TRBJ2-3 provide the parts outside the CDR3, is DGGITQSPKYLFRKEGQNVTLSCEQNLNHDAMYWYRQDPGQGLRLIYYSQIVNDFQKGDIAEGYSVSREKKESFPLTVTSAQKNPTAFYLCASSTGQGSTDTQYFGPGTRLTVL.

The chain combines TRBV7-9 with TRBJ1-6; D ambiguous. CDR3 size: 15 residues. From germline, CDR1 is SEHNR and CDR2 FQNEAQ (reference sequence). The V and J ends lost 1 base and 0 bases respectively, with 4 bases between them. The CDR3 is CASSLVSSYNSPLHF. In DNA form, the CDR3 reads TGTGCCAGCAGCTTAGTGAGCTCCTATAATTCACCCCTCCACTTT.

This clone was seen once. The chain employs TRBV7-8 and TRBJ2-7; the match to TRBD2 covers 7 bases. The trim removed 1 base at V and 4 bases at J, leaving 7 bases unmatched. CDR3 length equals 15 residues. Germline V gene data show CDR1 as SGHVS and CDR2 as FQNEAQ. DNA for the CDR3: TGTGCCAGCAGCTTAGGGCTAGCGGACCTATACGAGCAGTACTTC. It translates to CASSLGLADLYEQYF.

V and J are TRBV10-3 and TRBJ1-2; no definite D call. CDR3 length equals 14 residues. The V end lost 4 bases, the J end lost 3 bases, and 12 bases lay between the germline ends. Per the germline V gene, CDR1 is ENHRY and CDR2 is SYGVKD. Written as DNA, the CDR3 is TGTGCCATCAGTGGGACCGGGATGGACTATGGCTACACCTTC. Translating it yields CAISGTGMDYGYTF.

CDR3 protein: CASSPPTGPRENNEQFF. The CDR3 DNA is TGTGCCAGCTCACCACCGACGGGCCCAAGGGAAAACAATGAGCAGTTCTTC. J is TRBJ2-1 and V is TRBV18; D is unresolved. Trimming cost V 0 bases and J 5 bases, with 17 bases left between them. The CDR3 is 17 amino acids. From germline, CDR1 is KGHSH and CDR2 LQKENI.